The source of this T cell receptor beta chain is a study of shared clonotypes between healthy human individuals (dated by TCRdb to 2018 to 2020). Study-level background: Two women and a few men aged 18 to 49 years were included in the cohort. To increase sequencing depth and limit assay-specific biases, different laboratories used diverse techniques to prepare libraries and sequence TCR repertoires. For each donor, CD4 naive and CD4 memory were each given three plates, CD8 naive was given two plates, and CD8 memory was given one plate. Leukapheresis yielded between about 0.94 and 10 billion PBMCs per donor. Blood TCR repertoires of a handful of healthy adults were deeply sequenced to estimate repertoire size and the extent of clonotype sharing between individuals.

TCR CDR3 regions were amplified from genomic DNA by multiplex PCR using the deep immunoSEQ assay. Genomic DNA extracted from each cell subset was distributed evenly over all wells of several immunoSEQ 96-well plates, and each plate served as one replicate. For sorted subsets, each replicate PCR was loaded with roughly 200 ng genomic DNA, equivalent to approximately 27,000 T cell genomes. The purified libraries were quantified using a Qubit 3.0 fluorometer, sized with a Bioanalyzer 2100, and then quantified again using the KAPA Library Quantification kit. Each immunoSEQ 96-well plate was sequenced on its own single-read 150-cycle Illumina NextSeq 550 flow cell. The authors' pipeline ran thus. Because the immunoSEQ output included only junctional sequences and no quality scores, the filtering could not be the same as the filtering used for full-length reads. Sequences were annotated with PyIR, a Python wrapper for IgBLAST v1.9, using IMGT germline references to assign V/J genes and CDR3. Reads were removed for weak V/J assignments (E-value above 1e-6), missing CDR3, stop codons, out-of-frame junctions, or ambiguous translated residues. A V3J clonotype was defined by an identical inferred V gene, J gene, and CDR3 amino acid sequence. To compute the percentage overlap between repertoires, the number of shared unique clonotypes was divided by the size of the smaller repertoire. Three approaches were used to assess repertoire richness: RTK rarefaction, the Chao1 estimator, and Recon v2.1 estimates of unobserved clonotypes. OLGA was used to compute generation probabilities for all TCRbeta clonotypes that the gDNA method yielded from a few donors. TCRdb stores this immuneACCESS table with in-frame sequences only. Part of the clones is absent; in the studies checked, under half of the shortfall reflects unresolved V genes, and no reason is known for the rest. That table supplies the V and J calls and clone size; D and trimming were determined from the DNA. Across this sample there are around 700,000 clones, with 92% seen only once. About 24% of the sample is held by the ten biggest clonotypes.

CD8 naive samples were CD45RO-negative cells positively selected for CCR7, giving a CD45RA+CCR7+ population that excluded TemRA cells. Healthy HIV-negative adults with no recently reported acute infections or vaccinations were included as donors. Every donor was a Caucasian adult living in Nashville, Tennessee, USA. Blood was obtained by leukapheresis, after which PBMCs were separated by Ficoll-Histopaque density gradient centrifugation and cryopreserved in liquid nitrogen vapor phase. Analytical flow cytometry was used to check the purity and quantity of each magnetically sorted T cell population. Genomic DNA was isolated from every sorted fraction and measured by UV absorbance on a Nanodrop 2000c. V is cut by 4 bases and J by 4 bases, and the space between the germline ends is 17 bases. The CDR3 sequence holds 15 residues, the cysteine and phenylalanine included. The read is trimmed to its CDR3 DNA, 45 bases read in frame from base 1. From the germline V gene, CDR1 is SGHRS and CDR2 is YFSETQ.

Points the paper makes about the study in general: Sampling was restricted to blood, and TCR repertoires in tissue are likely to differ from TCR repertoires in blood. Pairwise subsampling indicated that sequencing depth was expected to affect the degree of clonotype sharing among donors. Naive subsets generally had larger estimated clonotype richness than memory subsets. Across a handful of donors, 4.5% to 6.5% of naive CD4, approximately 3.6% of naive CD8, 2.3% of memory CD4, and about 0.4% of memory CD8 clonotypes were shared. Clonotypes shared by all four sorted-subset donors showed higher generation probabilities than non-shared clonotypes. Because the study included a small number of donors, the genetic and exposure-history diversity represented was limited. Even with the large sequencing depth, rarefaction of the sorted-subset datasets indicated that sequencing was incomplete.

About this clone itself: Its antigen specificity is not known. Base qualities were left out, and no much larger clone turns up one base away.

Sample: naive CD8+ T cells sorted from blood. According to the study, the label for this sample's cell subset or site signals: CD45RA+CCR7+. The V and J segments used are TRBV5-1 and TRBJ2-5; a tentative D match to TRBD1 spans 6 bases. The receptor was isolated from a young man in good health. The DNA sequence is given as TGCGCCAGCAGCCCGGCAGGGGATAGTGGAGAGACCCAGTACTTC. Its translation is CASSPAGDSGETQYF.